This entry lists 23 T cell receptor beta chains sequenced from one sample in a study of cytomegalovirus exposure and HLA in healthy donors. Both 60 Vbeta primers and 13 Jbeta primers went into the PCR. TCRdb keeps only in-frame clones here, not all; method: immunoSEQ multiplex PCR. The sample holds about 31,000 clones, around 60% seen once. Sequencing was done on a sample of PBMCs. The receptors derive from a man in his forties or fifties in good health and CMV-seropositive.

This rearrangement joins TRBV6-5 to TRBJ2-1, with 9 bases matching TRBD1. V shed 0 bases, J shed 2 bases, and the junction held 2 bases outside the gene matches. Per the germline V gene, CDR1 is MNHEY and CDR2 is SVGAGI. This CDR3 has 16 amino acids. The CDR3 region has the DNA TGTGCCAGCAGTTACTCGACAGGGGGTCCCTACAATGAGCAGTTCTTC. The encoded protein is CASSYSTGGPYNEQFF.

This chain connects TRBV6-5 to TRBJ1-2; TRBD1 might be the D (6 bases). The V and J ends lost 2 bases and 8 bases respectively, with 15 bases between them. Germline V gene data show CDR1 as MNHEY and CDR2 as SVGAGI. The CDR3 has 14 amino acids. CDR3 loop: CASSYDGQFRGYTF. The CDR3 DNA sequence: TGTGCCAGCAGTTACGATGGACAGTTTCGCGGCTACACCTTC.

V and J are TRBV10-3 and TRBJ1-6, with 12 bases that match TRBD1. After removal of 6 bases from V and 5 bases from J, the junction contained 5 bases not matched to a gene. Germline loops: CDR1 ENHRY, CDR2 SYGVKD. This CDR3 region has 16 residues. The CDR3 region is CAISGDRGQDNSPLHF. The CDR3 region has the DNA TGTGCCATCAGCGGGGACAGGGGGCAGGATAATTCACCCCTCCACTTT.

The chain links TRBV30 to TRBJ1-5, with D uncertain. The CDR3 sequence is 13 residues long. Germline lookup yields CDR1 GTSNPN and CDR2 SVGIG (reference sequence). The germline V and J ends were trimmed by 0 bases and 4 bases, with 7 bases remaining between them. The CDR3 region is CAWSVKHNQPQHF. The CDR3, as DNA: TGTGCCTGGAGTGTAAAGCATAATCAGCCCCAGCATTTT.

The V and J genes are TRBV15 and TRBJ1-2; D gene unclear. The CDR3 length is 14 residues. Germline CDR1 and CDR2: LNHNV and YYDKDF (reference sequence). Trimming took off 5 bases at V and 4 bases at J, with 14 bases between the two ends. CDR3 sequence (DNA): TGTGCCACCAGCCGACAAACCGGGAGCTATGGCTACACCTTC. Translated: CATSRQTGSYGYTF.

The rearrangement links TRBV5-4 to TRBJ2-3, with D perhaps TRBD2 (6 bases). Germline CDR1 reads SGHNT; CDR2 reads YYREEE (reference sequence). CDR3 length equals 16 residues. Trimming stripped 3 bases from V and 2 bases from J, with 16 bases between. The CDR3 region is CASSWGVGDTTDTQYF. In nucleotides, the CDR3 is TGTGCCAGCAGCTGGGGGGTGGGGGATACCACAGATACGCAGTATTTT.

The CDR3 sequence: CASSLVAGTGTREQYF. CDR3 nucleotide sequence: TGTGCCAGCAGCTTAGTAGCCGGGACAGGGACTCGCGAGCAGTACTTC. The chain recombines TRBV11-2 with TRBJ2-7; the match to TRBD1 covers 9 bases. V was pared by 1 base and J by 6 bases, with 10 bases of the junction left unmatched. The germline CDR1 and CDR2 sequences are SGHAT and FQNNGV. This CDR3 contains 16 residues.

The J gene is TRBJ2-1, the V gene TRBV30; 13 bases agree with TRBD2. Germline CDR1 and CDR2: GTSNPN and SVGIG (reference sequence). After removal of 4 bases from V and 0 bases from J, the junction contained 9 bases not matched to a gene. The CDR3 length is 18 residues. CDR3 sequence (DNA): TGTGCCTGGACCACGGGACTAGCGGGGCCCAGCTCCTACAATGAGCAGTTCTTC. Its protein product is CAWTTGLAGPSSYNEQFF.

The V gene is TRBV29-1, the J gene TRBJ2-7, with 7 nucleotides matching TRBD1. Germline CDR1 and CDR2: SQVTM and ANQGSEA. This CDR3 is 14 amino acids long. The ends lost 8 bases at V and 4 bases at J; junction bases unmatched: 14. Here the CDR3 reads CSQAVGDRKYEQYF. CDR3 sequence (DNA): TGCAGCCAGGCGGTTGGGGACAGAAAGTACGAGCAGTACTTC.

CDR3: CASSTGQTPNQPQHF. DNA for the CDR3: TGTGCCAGCAGTACGGGACAGACTCCGAATCAGCCCCAGCATTTT. The chain joins TRBV28 to TRBJ1-5; TRBD1 matches 7 bases. In germline, CDR1 is MDHEN, CDR2 SYDVKM. The CDR3 contains 15 residues. Trimming at V came to 5 bases and at J to 4 bases, leaving 8 bases not matched to a gene.

The chain is built from TRBV7-6 and TRBJ2-2, with 12 bases that match TRBD2. This CDR3 region has 16 residues. CDR1 SGHVS and CDR2 FNYEAQ come from the germline V gene. V shed 4 bases, J shed 2 bases, and the junction held 2 bases outside the gene matches. The CDR3, as DNA: TGTGCCAGCAGCTCCGGACTAGCGGGAAACACCGGGGAGCTGTTTTTT. Its protein is CASSSGLAGNTGELFF.

The chain carries TRBV4-2 and TRBJ2-1; 10 bases are a match to TRBD2. The V gene end was trimmed by 5 bases and the J gene end by 15 bases; junction bases not matched to a gene: 13. Per germline, CDR1 LGHNA and CDR2 YNFKEQ. The CDR3 covers 14 residues. The CDR3 DNA follows: TGTGCCAGCAGCAAGGCTAGCGGGAGTCACAATCTGTTCTTC. It is translated as CASSKASGSHNLFF.

V usage is TRBV5-1 and J usage is TRBJ2-3, with TRBD1 as a possible D gene (5 bases). Germline V gene data show CDR1 as SGHRS and CDR2 as YFSETQ. V was shortened by 2 bases and J by 6 bases, with 13 bases between the two germline ends. The CDR3 contains 14 residues. CDR3 in DNA: TGCGCCAGCAGCTTCGCAGGGCCTGGGGATACGCAGTATTTT. It is translated as CASSFAGPGDTQYF.

This chain uses TRBV4-1 with TRBJ2-2; D possibly corresponds to TRBD2 (6 bases). CDR1 and CDR2 from the germline V gene are MGHRA and YSYEKL. Deletions cut 5 bases from V and 2 bases from J, with 15 bases between. This CDR3 contains 16 residues. The CDR3 DNA is TGCGCCAGCAGCGAAATACCGGGACTTAACACCGGGGAGCTGTTTTTT. Translated, it gives CASSEIPGLNTGELFF.

The rearrangement uses TRBV4-2 and TRBJ2-1; D is ambiguous. Germline V lookup: CDR1 LGHNA, CDR2 YNFKEQ. The CDR3 covers 16 residues. V lost 1 base and J 3 bases, leaving 13 bases between the germline ends. The CDR3 DNA sequence: TGTGCCAGCAGCCAAGCGAGAAGTACGGTCTACAATGAGCAGTTCTTC. Amino acid sequence: CASSQARSTVYNEQFF.

The rearrangement links TRBV25-1 to TRBJ2-5; 7 bases are shared with TRBD1. V lost 2 bases to trimming and J lost 5 bases; unmatched junction nucleotides: 2. The CDR3 loop spans 13 amino acids. Germline V gene lookup returns CDR1 MGHDK and CDR2 SYGVNS. The CDR3 spells CASSERGRETQYF. The CDR3 DNA follows: TGTGCCAGCAGTGAAAGGGGGCGTGAGACCCAGTACTTC.

The rearrangement joins TRBV18 to TRBJ2-3; 15 bases agree with TRBD2. The CDR3 is made up of 15 amino acids. J gave up 5 bases and V 3 bases, and 0 bases lay outside the gene matches. Germline V CDR1 and CDR2: KGHSH, LQKENI. The CDR3 loop is CASSPGLAGGDTQYF. The CDR3 DNA sequence: TGTGCCAGCTCACCGGGACTAGCGGGGGGAGATACGCAGTATTTT. Full variable domain (remainder filled in from reference TRBV18 and TRBJ2-3): NAGVMQNPRHLVRRRGQEARLRCSPMKGHSHVYWYRQLPEEGLKFMVYLQKENIIDESGMPKERFSAEFPKEGPSILRIQQVVRGDSAAYFCASSPGLAGGDTQYFGPGTRLTVL.

The chain recombines TRBV28 with TRBJ2-7; 10 bases line up with TRBD1. The CDR3 runs to 15 residues. J lost 2 bases, V lost 6 bases, and 7 bases had no gene match. The V gene's germline CDR1 is MDHEN and CDR2 SYDVKM. This CDR3 is CASRNRDRGTYEQYF. As DNA, the CDR3 is TGTGCCAGCAGAAACCGGGACAGGGGTACCTACGAGCAGTACTTC.

A few counts support this clone. The CDR3, as DNA: TGTGCCAGCAGCTATAATCGGGATCAGCCCCAGCATTTT. Its translation is CASSYNRDQPQHF. This rearrangement joins TRBV7-2 to TRBJ1-5; D is unresolved. Per the germline V gene, CDR1 is SGHTA and CDR2 is FQGNSA. V dropped 4 bases and J dropped 5 bases, with 9 bases sitting between them. This CDR3 has 13 amino acids.

CDR3 protein: CASSRGGTEAFF. CDR3 coding DNA: TGTGCCAGCAGTAGGGGGGGCACTGAAGCTTTCTTT. The V call is TRBV6-6, the J call TRBJ1-1, with D perhaps matching TRBD1 (6 bases). The CDR3 is 12 residues long. Trimming left V 5 bases short and J 4 bases short, with 8 bases between. Germline CDR1 is MNHNY and CDR2 is SVGAGI (reference sequence).

This clone came up a few times. In nucleotides, the CDR3 is TGTGCCAGCAGCGTGGGGGGGCCTGAGACCCAGTACTTC. Amino acid sequence: CASSVGGPETQYF. The gene calls are TRBV7-2 and TRBJ2-5; D perhaps matches TRBD2 (7 bases). Germline lookup yields CDR1 SGHTA and CDR2 FQGNSA. This CDR3 contains 13 residues. V dropped 5 bases and J dropped 5 bases, with 12 bases sitting between them.

This clone was picked up one time. The rearrangement links TRBV14 to TRBJ2-7, with TRBD2 as a possible D gene (5 bases). The CDR3 contains 15 residues. Germline V lookup: CDR1 SGHDN, CDR2 FVKESK. The V end was cut by 4 bases, the J end by 2 bases, with 15 bases between. The CDR3 sequence: CASSPFRGAAYEQYF. The CDR3 DNA is TGTGCCAGCAGCCCCTTTCGGGGTGCGGCCTACGAGCAGTACTTC.

The V and J genes are TRBV28 and TRBJ1-1; 8 bases match TRBD1. CDR1 is MDHEN, CDR2 SYDVKM, per germline. Trimming at V came to 5 bases and at J to 2 bases, leaving 10 bases not matched to a gene. This CDR3 comprises 16 residues. CDR3 residues: CASSPGTGQYNTEAFF. The DNA of the CDR3 is TGTGCCAGCAGTCCCGGGACAGGCCAGTACAACACTGAAGCTTTCTTT.